The source of this TCR beta chain is a study of blood T cell repertoires in COVID-19. TCRdb's table, derived via immunoSEQ multiplex PCR, lists solely in-frame clones and lacks some. Among about 210,000 clones, 80% to 90% were seen once, and the ten largest hold about 8.8%. This clone has only one observation. CDR3 size: 14 residues. V was cut by 5 bases and J by 0 bases, with 10 bases left in between. The germline CDR1 and CDR2 sequences are MNHEY and SVGAGI. The rearrangement links TRBV6-5 to TRBJ1-1; a possible D gene is TRBD1 (6 bases). This TCR derives from a woman aged 18-30 years who had recovered from COVID-19. The sample comprised PBMCs or T cells enriched from blood (not recorded which). CDR3 loop: CASSRQGMNTEAFF. CDR3 coding DNA: TGTGCCAGCAGTCGTCAGGGGATGAACACTGAAGCTTTCTTT.